The rows below give T cell receptor beta chains drawn from one sample of a study of blood T cells in healthy people across ages. TCRdb recomputed calls from the 5' RACE reads with MiXCR, one row per CDR3 protein. The sample has hundreds of thousands of distinct CDR3 sequences, 20% to 30% seen once. The same specimen was also included in a second study, on T cells of mothers and their children.

Source material: blood. Receptors originate from a boy between 10 and 17 years old in good health. CDR3s include the opening cysteine and the closing phenylalanine or tryptophan. D genes are given only for firm matches. Some rows have no size entry. The others give once, few or many, or a class for an expanded clone.

clone size	V gene	D gene	J gene	CDR3 DNA	CDR3 protein
few	TRBV12-3/TRBV12-4	TRBD2	TRBJ2-1	TGTGCCAGCCGCCTAGCGGGGCGAGGATTGAGTGAGCAGTTCTTC	CASRLAGRGLSEQFF
few	TRBV7-2	TRBD1	TRBJ1-5	TGTGCCAGCAGCTTAGCGCTAGGCAGGGGGCCGAGCAATCAGCCCCAGCATTTT	CASSLALGRGPSNQPQHF
-	TRBV7-9	-	TRBJ1-3	TGTGCCAGCAGCTCCGGAGCTTCTGGAAACACCATATATTTT	CASSSGASGNTIYF
-	TRBV6-5	TRBD1	TRBJ2-4	TGTGCCAGCTCGACAGGGGGCGAGAACATTCAGTACTTC	CASSTGGENIQYF
few	TRBV11-2	-	TRBJ2-5	TGTGCCAGCAGCTTCGAAACCGGGCCTGGGGAGACCCAGTACTTC	CASSFETGPGETQYF
few	TRBV7-2	-	TRBJ2-5	TGTGCCAGCAGCTTAGTTGGGAGTTTTCAAGAGACCCAGTACTTC	CASSLVGSFQETQYF
-	TRBV10-3	-	TRBJ2-1	TGTGCCATCAGCGACCAGGAGTTTGAGCAGTTCTTC	CAISDQEFEQFF
few	TRBV20-1	-	TRBJ1-2	TGCAGTGCTAGGGATGAGCCCAACTATGGCTACACCTTC	CSARDEPNYGYTF
-	TRBV7-2	-	TRBJ2-7	TGTGCCAGCAGCTTCCGACAGGTAACCGAGCAGTACTTC	CASSFRQVTEQYF
-	TRBV27	TRBD1	TRBJ1-4	TGTGCCAGCAGTTTCACTATCACTACAGGGGTTGGACTGTTTTTT	CASSFTITTGVGLFF